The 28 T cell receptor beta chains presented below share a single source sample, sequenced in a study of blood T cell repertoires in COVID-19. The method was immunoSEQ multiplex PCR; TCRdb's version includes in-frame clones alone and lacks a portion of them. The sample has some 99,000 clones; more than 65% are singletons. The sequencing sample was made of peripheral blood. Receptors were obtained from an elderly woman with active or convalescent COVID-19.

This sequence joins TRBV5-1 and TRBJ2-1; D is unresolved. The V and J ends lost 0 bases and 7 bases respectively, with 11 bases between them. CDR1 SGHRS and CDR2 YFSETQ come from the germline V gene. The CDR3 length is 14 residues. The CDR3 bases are TGCGCCAGCAGCTTGGCCAACGAGATAAATGAGCAGTTCTTC. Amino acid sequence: CASSLANEINEQFF.

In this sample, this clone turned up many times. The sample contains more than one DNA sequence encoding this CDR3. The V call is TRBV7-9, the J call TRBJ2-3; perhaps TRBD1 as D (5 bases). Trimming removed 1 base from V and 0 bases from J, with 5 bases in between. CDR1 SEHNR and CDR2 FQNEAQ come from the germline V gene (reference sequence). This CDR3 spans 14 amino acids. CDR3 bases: TGTGCCAGCAGCTTAGAGGGGAGCACAGATACGCAGTATTTT. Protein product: CASSLEGSTDTQYF. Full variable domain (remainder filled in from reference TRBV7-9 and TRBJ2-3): DTGVSQNPRHKITKRGQNVTFRCDPISEHNRLYWYRQTLGQGPEFLTYFQNEAQLEKSRLLSDRFSAERPKGSFSTLEIQRTEQGDSAMYLCASSLEGSTDTQYFGPGTRLTVL.

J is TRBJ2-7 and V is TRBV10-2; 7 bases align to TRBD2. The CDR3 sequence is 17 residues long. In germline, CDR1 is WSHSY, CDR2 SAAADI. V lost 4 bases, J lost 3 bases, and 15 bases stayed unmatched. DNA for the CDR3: TGCGCCAGCAGTGTCAATCTAGCGGAGTCGATGGTCTACGAGCAGTACTTC. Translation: CASSVNLAESMVYEQYF.

CDR3 residues: CASSLEPGNPIYNEQFF. The DNA of the CDR3 is TGTGCCAGCAGCTTGGAACCAGGGAACCCCATCTACAATGAGCAGTTCTTC. The V call is TRBV5-4, the J call TRBJ2-1; tentatively, D is TRBD1 (5 bases). This CDR3 has 17 residues. Trimming took off 0 bases at V and 3 bases at J, with 16 bases between the two ends. Germline-derived CDR1 and CDR2 are SGHNT and YYREEE (reference sequence).

Here the CDR3 DNA reads TGCGCCAGCAGCTTAACTACAAGAGGCTACGAGCAGTACTTC. Translating it yields CASSLTTRGYEQYF. The chain carries TRBV5-1 and TRBJ2-7; the D is unclear. Trimming took off 2 bases at V and 3 bases at J, with 12 bases between the two ends. This CDR3 contains 14 residues. The germline CDR1 and CDR2 sequences are SGHRS and YFSETQ.

This CDR3 is CASTLSGRTYEQYF. The CDR3 region has the DNA TGTGCCAGTACTCTAAGCGGGAGGACGTACGAGCAGTACTTC. V usage is TRBV28 and J usage is TRBJ2-7, with 9 bases matching TRBD2. CDR1 is MDHEN, CDR2 SYDVKM, per germline. The CDR3 is made up of 14 amino acids. With 9 bases clipped from V and 4 bases from J, the junction kept 10 bases outside the gene matches. Full variable domain (missing parts from reference TRBV28 and TRBJ2-7): DVKVTQSSRYLVKRTGEKVFLECVQDMDHENMFWYRQDPGLGLRLIYFSYDVKMKEKGDIPEGYSVSREKKERFSLILESASTNQTSMYLCASTLSGRTYEQYFGPGTRLTVT.

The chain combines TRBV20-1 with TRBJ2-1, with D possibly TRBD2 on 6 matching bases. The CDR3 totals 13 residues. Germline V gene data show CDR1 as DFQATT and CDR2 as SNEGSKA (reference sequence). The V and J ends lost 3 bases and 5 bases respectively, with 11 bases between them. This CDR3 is CSASRDLDNEQFF. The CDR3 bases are TGCAGTGCTAGTCGGGACTTAGACAATGAGCAGTTCTTC.

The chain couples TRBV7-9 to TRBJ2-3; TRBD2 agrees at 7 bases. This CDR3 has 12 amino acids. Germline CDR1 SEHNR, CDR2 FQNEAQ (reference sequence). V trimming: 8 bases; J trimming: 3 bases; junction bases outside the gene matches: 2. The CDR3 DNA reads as TGTGCCAGCGGGAGGGAAACAGATACGCAGTATTTT. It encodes CASGRETDTQYF.

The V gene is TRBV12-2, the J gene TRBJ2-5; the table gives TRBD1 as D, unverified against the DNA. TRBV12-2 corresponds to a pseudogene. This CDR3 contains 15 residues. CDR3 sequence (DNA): TGTGCAAGTCGCTCCCACAGGGGAGGCACAGAGACCCAGTACTTC. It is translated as CASRSHRGGTETQYF.

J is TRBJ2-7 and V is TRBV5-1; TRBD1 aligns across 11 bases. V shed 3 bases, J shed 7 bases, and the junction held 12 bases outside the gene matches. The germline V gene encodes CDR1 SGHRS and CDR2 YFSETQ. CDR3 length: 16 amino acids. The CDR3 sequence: CASSSFPGQGAWEQYF. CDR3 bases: TGCGCCAGCAGCTCATTTCCCGGACAGGGGGCGTGGGAGCAGTACTTC.

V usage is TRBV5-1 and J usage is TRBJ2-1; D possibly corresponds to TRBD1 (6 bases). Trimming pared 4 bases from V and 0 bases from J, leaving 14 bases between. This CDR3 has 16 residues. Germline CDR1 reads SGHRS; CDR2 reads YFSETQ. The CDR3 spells CASSASGTHSYNEQFF. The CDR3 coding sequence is TGCGCCAGCAGCGCATCCGGGACACACTCCTACAATGAGCAGTTCTTC.

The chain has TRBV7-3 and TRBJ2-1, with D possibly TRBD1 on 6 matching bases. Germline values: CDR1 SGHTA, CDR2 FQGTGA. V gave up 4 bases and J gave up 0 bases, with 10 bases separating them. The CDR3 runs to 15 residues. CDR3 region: CASSSQGSSYNEQFF. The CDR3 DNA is TGTGCCAGCAGCTCCCAGGGGAGCTCCTACAATGAGCAGTTCTTC.

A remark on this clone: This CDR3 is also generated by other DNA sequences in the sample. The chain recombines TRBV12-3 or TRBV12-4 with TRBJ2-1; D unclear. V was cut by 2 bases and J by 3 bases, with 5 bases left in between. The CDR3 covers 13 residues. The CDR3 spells CASSLNSYNEQFF. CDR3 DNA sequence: TGTGCCAGCAGTTTAAACAGCTACAATGAGCAGTTCTTC.

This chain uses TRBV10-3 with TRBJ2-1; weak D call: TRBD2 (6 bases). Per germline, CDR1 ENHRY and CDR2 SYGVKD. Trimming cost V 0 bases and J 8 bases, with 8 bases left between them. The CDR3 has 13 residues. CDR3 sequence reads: CAISESSGYEQFF. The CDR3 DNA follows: TGTGCCATCAGTGAGTCCAGCGGGTATGAGCAGTTCTTC.

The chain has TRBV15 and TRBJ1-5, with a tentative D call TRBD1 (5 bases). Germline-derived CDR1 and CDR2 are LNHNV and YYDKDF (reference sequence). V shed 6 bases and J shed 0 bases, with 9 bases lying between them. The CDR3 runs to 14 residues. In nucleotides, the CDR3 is TGTGCCACCAGTCGCAGGGTTAGCAATCAGCCCCAGCATTTT. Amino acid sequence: CATSRRVSNQPQHF.

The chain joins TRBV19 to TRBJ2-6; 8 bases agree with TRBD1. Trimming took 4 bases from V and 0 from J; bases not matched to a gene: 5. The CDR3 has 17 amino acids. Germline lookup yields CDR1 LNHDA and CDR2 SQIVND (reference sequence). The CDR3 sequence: CASSKGTGISGANVLTF. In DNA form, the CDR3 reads TGTGCCAGTAGTAAGGGGACAGGTATCTCTGGGGCCAACGTCCTGACTTTC.

CDR3 bases: TGTGCCAGCAGCATCGCGGGGACTAGTATCCATGAGCAGTTCTTC. Its protein product is CASSIAGTSIHEQFF. The rearrangement joins TRBV7-9 to TRBJ2-1, with 8 positions matching TRBD2. The CDR3 runs 15 residues. The trim removed 5 bases at V and 8 bases at J, leaving 11 bases unmatched. Germline lookup yields CDR1 SEHNR and CDR2 FQNEAQ (reference sequence).

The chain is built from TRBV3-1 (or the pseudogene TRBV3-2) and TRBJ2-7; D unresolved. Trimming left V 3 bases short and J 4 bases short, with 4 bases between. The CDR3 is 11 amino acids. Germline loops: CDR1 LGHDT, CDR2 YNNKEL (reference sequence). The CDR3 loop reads CASSQSYEQYF. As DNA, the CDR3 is TGTGCCAGCAGCCAGAGTTACGAGCAGTACTTC.

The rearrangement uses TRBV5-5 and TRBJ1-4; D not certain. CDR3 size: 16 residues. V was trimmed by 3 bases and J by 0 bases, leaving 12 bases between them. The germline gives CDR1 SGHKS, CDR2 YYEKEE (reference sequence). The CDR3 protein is CASSSSGLATNEKLFF. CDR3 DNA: TGTGCCAGCAGCTCCTCAGGTCTGGCAACTAATGAAAAACTGTTTTTT.

The CDR3 is CASSQATGVRGKEQYF. For the CDR3, the DNA is TGTGCCAGCAGCCAAGCAACAGGGGTCCGAGGAAAGGAGCAGTACTTC. V usage is TRBV3-1 (or the pseudogene TRBV3-2) and J usage is TRBJ2-7; TRBD1 matches 7 bases. CDR1 and CDR2 from the germline V gene are LGHDT and YNNKEL (reference sequence). V shed 1 base and J 7 bases; nucleotides not matched to a gene: 13. This CDR3 contains 16 residues.

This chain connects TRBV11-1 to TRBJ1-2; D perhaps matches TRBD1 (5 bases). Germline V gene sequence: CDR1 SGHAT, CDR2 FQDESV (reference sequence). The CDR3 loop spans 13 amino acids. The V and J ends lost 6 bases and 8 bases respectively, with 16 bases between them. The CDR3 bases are TGTGCCAGCAGTTGGGGCCAGGGCGGAGGCTACACCTTC. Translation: CASSWGQGGGYTF. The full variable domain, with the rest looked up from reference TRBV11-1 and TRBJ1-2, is EAEVAQSPRYKITEKSQAVAFWCDPISGHATLYWYRQILGQGPELLVQFQDESVVDDSQLPKDRFSAERLKGVDSTLKIQPAELGDSAMYLCASSWGQGGGYTFGSGTRLTVV.

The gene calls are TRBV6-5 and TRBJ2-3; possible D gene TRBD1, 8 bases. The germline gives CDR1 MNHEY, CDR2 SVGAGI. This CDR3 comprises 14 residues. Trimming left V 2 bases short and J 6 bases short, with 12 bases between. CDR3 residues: CASSYGQGGDTQYF. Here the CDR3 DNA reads TGTGCCAGCAGTTACGGACAGGGAGGGGATACGCAGTATTTT.

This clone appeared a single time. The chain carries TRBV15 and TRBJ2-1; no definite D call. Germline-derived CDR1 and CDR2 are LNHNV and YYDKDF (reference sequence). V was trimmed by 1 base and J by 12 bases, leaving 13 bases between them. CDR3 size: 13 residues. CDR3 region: CATSRGEEFMQFF. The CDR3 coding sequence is TGTGCCACCAGCAGAGGAGAGGAGTTTATGCAGTTCTTC.

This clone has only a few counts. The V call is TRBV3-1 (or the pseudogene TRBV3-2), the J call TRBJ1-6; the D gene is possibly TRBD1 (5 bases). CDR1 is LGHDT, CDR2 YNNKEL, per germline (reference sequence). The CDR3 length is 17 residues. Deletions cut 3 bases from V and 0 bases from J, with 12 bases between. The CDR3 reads CASSHYGQSSYNSPLHF. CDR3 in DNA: TGTGCCAGCAGCCATTATGGACAAAGCTCCTATAATTCACCCCTCCACTTT.

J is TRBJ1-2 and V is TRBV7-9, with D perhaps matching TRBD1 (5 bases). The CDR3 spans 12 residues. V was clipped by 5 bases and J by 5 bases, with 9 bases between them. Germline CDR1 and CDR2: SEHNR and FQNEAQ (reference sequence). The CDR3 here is CASSLQAYGYTF. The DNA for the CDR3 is TGTGCCAGCAGCCTACAGGCGTATGGCTACACCTTC.

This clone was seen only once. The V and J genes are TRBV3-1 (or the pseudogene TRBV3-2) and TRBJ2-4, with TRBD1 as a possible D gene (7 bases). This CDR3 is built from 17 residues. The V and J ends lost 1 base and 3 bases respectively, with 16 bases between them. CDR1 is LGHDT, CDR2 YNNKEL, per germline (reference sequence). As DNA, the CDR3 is TGTGCCAGCAGCCAAGGCGGGGCAGGGGGTGACAAAAACATTCAGTACTTC. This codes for CASSQGGAGGDKNIQYF.

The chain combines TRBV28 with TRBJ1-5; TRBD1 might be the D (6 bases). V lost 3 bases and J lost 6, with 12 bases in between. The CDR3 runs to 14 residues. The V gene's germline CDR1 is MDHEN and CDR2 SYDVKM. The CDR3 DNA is TGTGCCAGCAGTTTGGGGGCCGGGCGTCAGCCCCAGCATTTT. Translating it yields CASSLGAGRQPQHF.

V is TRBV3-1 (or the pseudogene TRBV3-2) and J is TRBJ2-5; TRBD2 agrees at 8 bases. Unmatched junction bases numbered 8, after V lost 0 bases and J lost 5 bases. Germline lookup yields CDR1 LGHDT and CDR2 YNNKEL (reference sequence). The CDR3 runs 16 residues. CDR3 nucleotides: TGTGCCAGCAGCCAAGATTCCACGGGAGGGCTGGAGACCCAGTACTTC. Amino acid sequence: CASSQDSTGGLETQYF.